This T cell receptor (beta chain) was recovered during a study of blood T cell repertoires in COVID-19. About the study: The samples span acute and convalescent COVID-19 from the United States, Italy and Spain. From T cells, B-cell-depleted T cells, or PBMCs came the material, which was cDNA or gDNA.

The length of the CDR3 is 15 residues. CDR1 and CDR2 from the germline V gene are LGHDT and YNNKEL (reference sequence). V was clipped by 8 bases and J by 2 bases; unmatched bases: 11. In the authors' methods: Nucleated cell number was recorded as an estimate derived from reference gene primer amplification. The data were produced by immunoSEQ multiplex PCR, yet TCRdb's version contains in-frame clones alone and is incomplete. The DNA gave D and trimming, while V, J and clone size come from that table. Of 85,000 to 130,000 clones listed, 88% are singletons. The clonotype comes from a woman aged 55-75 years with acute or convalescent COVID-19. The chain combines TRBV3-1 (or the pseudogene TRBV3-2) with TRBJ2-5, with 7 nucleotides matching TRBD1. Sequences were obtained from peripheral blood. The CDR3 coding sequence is TGTGCCAGCGCCAAGGGACAGCCACCACAAGAGACCCAGTACTTC. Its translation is CASAKGQPPQETQYF.